The 28 T cell receptor beta chains presented below share a single source sample, sequenced in a study of T cell responses to AZD1222 COVID-19 vaccine. The table came from immunoSEQ multiplex PCR; TCRdb's copy has only in-frame clones and leaves some out. The sample has 240,000 or so clones; roughly 93% are singletons. This sample comprised peripheral blood, obtained on day 0 of AZD1222 vaccination. The source is an adult in good health.

A single count supports this clone. V gene TRBV10-2 combines with J gene TRBJ1-5; 7 positions match TRBD1. From germline, CDR1 is WSHSY and CDR2 SAAADI. J gave up 6 bases and V 2 bases, and 7 bases lay outside the gene matches. This CDR3 spans 15 amino acids. CDR3 in DNA: TGCGCCAGCAGTGAGACACAGGGGAGGGGTCAGCCCCAGCATTTT. Protein product: CASSETQGRGQPQHF.

The V gene is TRBV9, the J gene TRBJ2-5; D ambiguous. V was clipped by 3 bases and J by 2 bases, with 8 bases between them. From germline, CDR1 is SGDLS and CDR2 YYNGEE. The length of the CDR3 is 13 residues. CDR3 DNA: TGTGCCAGCAGCGGTCCGGCACAAGAGACCCAGTACTTC. This gives the protein CASSGPAQETQYF.

The CDR3 region has the DNA TGTGCCAGCAGTGAAGCTTTGACGAGGGAGGGCACTGAAGCTTTCTTT. This sequence encodes CASSEALTREGTEAFF. This sequence joins TRBV2 and TRBJ1-1; D remains ambiguous. This CDR3 contains 16 residues. Trimming shortened V by 0 bases and J by 4 bases, and 15 bases separated the two germline ends. Germline lookup yields CDR1 SNHLY and CDR2 FYNNEI. The full variable domain, rest sourced from reference TRBV2 and TRBJ1-1, is EPEVTQTPSHQVTQMGQEVILRCVPISNHLYFYWYRQILGQKVEFLVSFYNNEISEKSEIFDDQFSVERPDGSNFTLKIRSTKLEDSAMYFCASSEALTREGTEAFFGQGTRLTVV.

The chain recombines TRBV5-4 with TRBJ2-1, with 8 bases matching TRBD2. The germline CDR1 and CDR2 sequences are SGHNT and YYREEE (reference sequence). The CDR3 has 15 residues. The trim removed 1 base at V and 7 bases at J, leaving 7 bases unmatched. The CDR3 is CASSLPGGPSNEQFF. The CDR3, as DNA: TGTGCCAGCAGCTTGCCGGGAGGGCCCTCAAATGAGCAGTTCTTC.

This chain links TRBV28 with TRBJ1-2; no clear D. Germline V gene data show CDR1 as MDHEN and CDR2 as SYDVKM. The V and J ends lost 5 bases and 6 bases respectively, with 16 bases between them. The CDR3 is 14 amino acids. The CDR3 bases are TGTGCCAGCAGTCAAGTCCCGAATAAAGATGGCTACACCTTC. Translating gives CASSQVPNKDGYTF.

This clone was recorded only once. The rearrangement uses TRBV5-1 and TRBJ2-1; the D gene could be TRBD1 or TRBD2 (5 bases each). Per the germline V gene, CDR1 is SGHRS and CDR2 is YFSETQ. The V and J ends lost 5 bases and 4 bases respectively, with 19 bases between them. The CDR3 consists of 16 residues. For the CDR3, the DNA is TGCGCCAGCAGGGGGGTTGACAGTCTAACTTACAATGAGCAGTTCTTC. Its translation: CASRGVDSLTYNEQFF.

The sample holds many counts of this clone. This chain links TRBV4-3 with TRBJ2-7; D tentatively reads TRBD1 or TRBD2 (5 bases each). Deletions cut 1 base from V and 2 bases from J, with 12 bases between. Germline V gives CDR1 LGHNA, CDR2 YSLEER. The CDR3 length is 15 residues. The CDR3 region has the DNA TGCGCCAGCAGCCAAGCTTGGGGGACCGCCTACGAGCAGTACTTC. This sequence encodes CASSQAWGTAYEQYF.

The J gene is TRBJ1-2, the V gene TRBV12-3 or TRBV12-4, with 8 bases fitting TRBD1. This CDR3 is built from 12 residues. The junction had 5 bases not matched to a gene; V was cut back by 6 bases and J by 8 bases. CDR3 DNA sequence: TGTGCCAGCAGCCGGACAGGGTACGGCTACACCTTC. This encodes CASSRTGYGYTF.

The V gene is TRBV4-1, the J gene TRBJ2-5; the D is unclear. This CDR3 spans 15 amino acids. V lost 4 bases, J lost 5 bases, and 17 bases lay in between. Germline assignment: CDR1 MGHRA and CDR2 YSYEKL. The CDR3: CASSRSLQEPETQYF. The CDR3 nucleotides are TGCGCCAGCAGCCGGAGCCTACAAGAGCCCGAGACCCAGTACTTC.

In DNA form, the CDR3 reads TGTGCCAGCAGCACGCGGGCAGTCACCTACGAGCAGTACTTC. Translation: CASSTRAVTYEQYF. J is TRBJ2-7 and V is TRBV5-5, with a possible D match to TRBD2 (5 bases). Per the germline V gene, CDR1 is SGHKS and CDR2 is YYEKEE (reference sequence). The ends were cut back, 4 bases at V and 2 bases at J, with 13 bases in the middle. The CDR3 covers 14 residues. The complete variable domain, with remaining parts taken from reference TRBV5-5 and TRBJ2-7, reads DAGVTQSPTHLIKTRGQQVTLRCSPISGHKSVSWYQQVLGQGPQFIFQYYEKEERGRGNFPDRFSARQFPNYSSELNVNALLLGDSALYLCASSTRAVTYEQYFGPGTRLTVT.

The chain employs TRBV19 and TRBJ2-3; tentative D call: TRBD1 (5 bases). Germline values: CDR1 LNHDA, CDR2 SQIVND (reference sequence). The CDR3 loop spans 13 amino acids. Trimming cost V 5 bases and J 0 bases, with 6 bases left between them. The CDR3 DNA is TGTGCCAGTAGTGACAGTAGCACAGATACGCAGTATTTT. Translation gives CASSDSSTDTQYF.

The CDR3 protein is CASSKRNFTEAFF. The DNA for the CDR3 is TGTGCCAGCAGCAAACGAAATTTCACTGAAGCTTTCTTT. The V gene is TRBV21-1, the J gene TRBJ1-1. TRBV21-1 is deemed a pseudogene. The CDR3 runs 13 residues.

Points on this clone: The junction shows a germline mismatch at one end, possibly a read error. The chain is built from TRBV7-7 and TRBJ2-5; 8 nucleotides align to TRBD1. The CDR3 totals 16 residues. Per the germline V gene, CDR1 is SSHAT and CDR2 is FNYEAQ (reference sequence). The CDR3 DNA reads TGTGCTAGCAGCTTAGGGTCAGGGGGCGCGCGGGAGACCCAGTACTTC. Protein product: CASSLGSGGARETQYF.

There are a few counts of this clone. J is TRBJ1-6 and V is TRBV9; weak D call: TRBD1 (6 bases). This CDR3 is built from 15 residues. Germline CDR1 is SGDLS and CDR2 is YYNGEE. Trimming left V 4 bases short and J 8 bases short, with 16 bases between. In DNA, the CDR3 is TGTGCCAGCAGCCAGGCGGGGGGCTGGGATTCACCCCTCCACTTT. Translation: CASSQAGGWDSPLHF.

The chain joins TRBV5-1 to TRBJ2-1; TRBD2 aligns across 15 bases. The CDR3 consists of 17 residues. Unmatched junction bases numbered 4, after V lost 2 bases and J lost 4 bases. Looked up from germline, CDR1 is SGHRS and CDR2 is YFSETQ. For the CDR3, the DNA is TGCGCCAGCAGCTTCGGACTAGCGGGAGGGCCTTACAATGAGCAGTTCTTC. Its translation: CASSFGLAGGPYNEQFF.

The chain recombines TRBV19 with TRBJ2-2; 9 bases line up with TRBD2. J gave up 4 bases and V 6 bases, and 6 bases lay outside the gene matches. CDR3 length equals 15 residues. CDR1 and CDR2 (germline): LNHDA, SQIVND (reference sequence). The CDR3, as DNA: TGTGCCAGTAGGGTAGCGGGAGTTGGCACCGGGGAGCTGTTTTTT. It specifies CASRVAGVGTGELFF. Variable domain in full (rest from reference TRBV19 and TRBJ2-2): DGGITQSPKYLFRKEGQNVTLSCEQNLNHDAMYWYRQDPGQGLRLIYYSQIVNDFQKGDIAEGYSVSREKKESFPLTVTSAQKNPTAFYLCASRVAGVGTGELFFGEGSRLTVL.

The chain recombines TRBV4-3 with TRBJ1-2; D remains ambiguous. The CDR3 spans 14 residues. Germline loops: CDR1 LGHNA, CDR2 YSLEER. Trimming removed 2 bases at V and 4 bases at J, with 11 bases between. DNA of the CDR3: TGCGCCAGCAGCCAAAGGTCGTCCCCCTATGGCTACACCTTC. Its translation is CASSQRSSPYGYTF.

The genes are TRBV6-5 and TRBJ2-6; D is unresolved. CDR1 and CDR2 from the germline V gene are MNHEY and SVGAGI. This CDR3 region has 14 residues. V dropped 7 bases and J dropped 3 bases, with 10 bases sitting between them. CDR3 bases: TGTGCCAGCACCCTATCCCGTGGGGCCAACGTCCTGACTTTC. The encoded protein is CASTLSRGANVLTF.

The chain uses TRBV24-1 and TRBJ2-1; 14 nucleotides line up with TRBD2. The CDR3 totals 19 residues. CDR1 KGHDR and CDR2 SFDVKD come from the germline V gene. The J segment lost 7 bases and the V segment lost 3 bases, leaving 13 bases of the junction unmatched. CDR3 in amino acids: CATSDTTGVGLAGGNEQFF. The CDR3 nucleotides are TGTGCCACCAGTGATACGACAGGGGTAGGACTAGCGGGGGGAAATGAGCAGTTCTTC.

J is TRBJ1-1 and V is TRBV18; D perhaps matches TRBD1 (6 bases). Trimming left V 6 bases short and J 0 bases short, with 17 bases between. Germline V CDR1 and CDR2: KGHSH, LQKENI. CDR3 size: 16 residues. The CDR3 DNA reads as TGTGCCAGCTCCCTGGGACAAATTTACATGAACACTGAAGCTTTCTTT. Translation gives CASSLGQIYMNTEAFF.

The rearrangement links TRBV28 to TRBJ1-2, with a weak D call TRBD1 (6 bases). There are 16 residues in the CDR3. The V gene's germline CDR1 is MDHEN and CDR2 SYDVKM. V lost 1 base and J 1 base, leaving 13 bases between the germline ends. This CDR3 reads CASSLSPGQNNYGYTF. The CDR3 DNA reads TGTGCCAGCAGTTTATCCCCGGGACAAAATAACTATGGCTACACCTTC.

The chain combines TRBV6-5 with TRBJ1-4, with D possibly matching TRBD1 (6 bases). Trimming shortened V by 2 bases and J by 4 bases, and 14 bases separated the two germline ends. The CDR3 runs to 16 residues. Germline V gene lookup returns CDR1 MNHEY and CDR2 SVGAGI. The CDR3 loop is CASSYGGGVINEKLFF. The CDR3 DNA is TGTGCCAGCAGTTACGGCGGGGGCGTCATTAATGAAAAACTGTTTTTT.

This clone was seen only once. This rearrangement joins TRBV6-6 to TRBJ1-2; D is unclear. Germline V gives CDR1 MNHNY, CDR2 SVGAGI (reference sequence). V was clipped by 4 bases and J by 4 bases, with 13 bases between them. This CDR3 spans 14 amino acids. This CDR3 reads CASSSTKGVYGYTF. The CDR3 DNA sequence: TGTGCCAGCAGTTCCACGAAAGGCGTCTATGGCTACACCTTC.

This clone was seen once. In DNA form, the CDR3 reads TGCGCCAGCAGCCCTACTAGCGGGGATTACAATGAGCAGTTCTTC. Its translation: CASSPTSGDYNEQFF. This chain connects TRBV5-1 to TRBJ2-1; 10 bases match TRBD2. V lost 4 bases and J lost 4; bases outside the gene matches: 5. The CDR3 totals 15 residues. Germline V CDR1 and CDR2: SGHRS, YFSETQ.

This chain joins TRBV28 and TRBJ1-5, with 9 bases aligning to TRBD1. Germline V CDR1 and CDR2: MDHEN, SYDVKM. V lost 4 bases and J lost 3; bases outside the gene matches: 7. The CDR3 covers 16 residues. The CDR3 DNA sequence: TGTGCCAGCAGTTCCCGGACAGGGGCCTACAATCAGCCCCAGCATTTT. This codes for CASSSRTGAYNQPQHF. Supplemented by reference TRBV28 and TRBJ1-5, the full variable domain reads DVKVTQSSRYLVKRTGEKVFLECVQDMDHENMFWYRQDPGLGLRLIYFSYDVKMKEKGDIPEGYSVSREKKERFSLILESASTNQTSMYLCASSSRTGAYNQPQHFGDGTRLSIL.

The V and J genes are TRBV6-1 and TRBJ2-5, with D unresolved. V lost 2 bases, J lost 5 bases, and 9 bases lay in between. Germline values: CDR1 MNHNS, CDR2 SASEGT. The CDR3 sequence is 13 residues long. The CDR3 DNA is TGTGCCAGCAGTGAATCTGGGTTGGAGACCCAGTACTTC. It specifies CASSESGLETQYF.

The J gene is TRBJ1-4, the V gene TRBV21-1. TRBV21-1 is a recognized pseudogene. This CDR3 is 9 amino acids long. The CDR3: CAGKEKLFF. CDR3 bases: TGTGCCGGGAAGGAAAAACTGTTTTTT.

The chain has TRBV10-3 and TRBJ1-2, with 9 bases aligning to TRBD1. The CDR3 extends over 17 amino acids. V lost 4 bases and J lost 8; bases outside the gene matches: 17. The germline V gene has CDR1 ENHRY and CDR2 SYGVKD. The CDR3 DNA reads TGTGCCATCAGTGTGAACCCATTTCTACAGGGGGCCAGAGGCTACACCTTC. It specifies CAISVNPFLQGARGYTF.